One sample yielded the 8 T cell receptor beta chains listed below, sequenced in a study of molecular identifiers for immune sequencing clone quantification. TCRdb redid the calling of the PCR reads with MiXCR, one entry per CDR3 protein. The table has around 89,000 distinct CDR3 sequences, around 20% seen once. Source material: naive CD8+ T cells from blood, with Jurkat cell RNA spiked in. The subset was: FACS-sorted CD8+CD4-CCR7+CD45RA+ naive T cells. Every receptor here comes from a human donor in good health. Some libraries in this study had Jurkat cell RNA spiked in.

This clonotype was seen at least ten times. CDR3 sequence reads: CASSPEGRSIYF. The CDR3 DNA sequence: TGTGCCAGCAGCCCGGAAGGCCGGTCCATATATTTT. The genes are TRBV12-3 or TRBV12-4 and TRBJ1-3; no clear D gene. There are 12 residues in the CDR3. The V and J ends lost 6 bases and 11 bases respectively, with 14 bases between them.

This clonotype was detected a few times. J is TRBJ2-7 and V is TRBV6-2 or TRBV6-3; D is unclear. CDR1 is MNHEY and CDR2 is SVGEGT in the germline V gene. This CDR3 region has 15 residues. Trimming cost V 2 bases and J 0 bases, with 11 bases left between them. CDR3 loop: CASSYSSSYSYEQYF. In DNA, the CDR3 is TGTGCCAGCAGTTACAGTTCGTCTTACTCCTACGAGCAGTACTTC.

A few counts support this clonotype. A much larger clone differs by one base, so this may be a read error. J is TRBJ1-5 and V is TRBV7-6, with a possible D match to TRBD1 (6 bases). Per germline, CDR1 SGHVS and CDR2 FNYEAQ. The ends were cut back, 0 bases at V and 5 bases at J, with 8 bases in the middle. The CDR3 totals 14 residues. The CDR3 bases are TGTGCCAGCAGCTTAGCCGGGGGGCATCAGCCCCAGCATTTT. Residues: CASSLAGGHQPQHF. Full variable domain (remainder filled in from reference TRBV7-6 and TRBJ1-5): GAGVSQSPRYKVTKRGQDVALRCDPISGHVSLYWYRQALGQGPEFLTYFNYEAQQDKSGLPNDRFSAERPEGSISTLTIQRTEQRDSAMYRCASSLAGGHQPQHFGDGTRLSIL.

This clonotype was detected many times. The V gene is TRBV7-8, the J gene TRBJ2-2, with TRBD2 identical over 10 bases. Germline lookup yields CDR1 SGHVS and CDR2 FQNEAQ. The trim removed 5 bases at V and 8 bases at J, leaving 11 bases unmatched. The length of the CDR3 is 16 residues. The CDR3 region has the DNA TGTGCCAGCAGCGACGGGACTACTAGCGGGGTTGGGGAGCTGTTTTTT. Translating it yields CASSDGTTSGVGELFF.

This clonotype was seen ten or more times. The chain recombines TRBV27 with TRBJ2-7; D might be TRBD2 (6 bases). There are 14 residues in the CDR3. The germline V gene encodes CDR1 MNHEY and CDR2 SMNVEV (reference sequence). Between the trimmed V and J ends, which lost 2 bases and 4 bases, there was a span of 12 bases. CDR3 protein: CASSLVASAYEQYF. CDR3 DNA sequence: TGTGCCAGCAGTTTAGTGGCTAGCGCATACGAGCAGTACTTC.

This clonotype was seen at least ten times. The genes are TRBV9 and TRBJ2-2, with a tentative D call TRBD1 (6 bases). This CDR3 has 16 amino acids. Trimming stripped 4 bases from V and 3 bases from J, with 16 bases between. Germline V lookup: CDR1 SGDLS, CDR2 YYNGEE. CDR3 DNA sequence: TGTGCCAGCAGCATTTACAGGGAGATCGACACCGGGGAGCTGTTTTTT. Amino acid sequence: CASSIYREIDTGELFF.

This clonotype has ten or more counts. This chain links TRBV11-3 with TRBJ2-3, with 9 bases matching TRBD1. The CDR3 has 14 residues. The germline V gene has CDR1 SGHNT and CDR2 YENEEA. With V trimmed by 5 bases and J by 5 bases, 5 bases remained unmatched. CDR3 sequence reads: CASSARDREDTQYF. The CDR3 DNA sequence: TGTGCCAGCAGCGCGAGGGACAGGGAAGATACGCAGTATTTT.

The chain combines TRBV5-4 with TRBJ2-3; D possibly corresponds to TRBD1 (6 bases). The germline V gene has CDR1 SGHNT and CDR2 YYREEE (reference sequence). V was cut by 0 bases and J by 1 base, with 15 bases left in between. The CDR3 is made up of 17 amino acids. The CDR3 loop is CASSLGVGGAGTDTQYF. The CDR3, as DNA: TGTGCCAGCAGCTTGGGAGTAGGGGGAGCTGGCACAGATACGCAGTATTTT.